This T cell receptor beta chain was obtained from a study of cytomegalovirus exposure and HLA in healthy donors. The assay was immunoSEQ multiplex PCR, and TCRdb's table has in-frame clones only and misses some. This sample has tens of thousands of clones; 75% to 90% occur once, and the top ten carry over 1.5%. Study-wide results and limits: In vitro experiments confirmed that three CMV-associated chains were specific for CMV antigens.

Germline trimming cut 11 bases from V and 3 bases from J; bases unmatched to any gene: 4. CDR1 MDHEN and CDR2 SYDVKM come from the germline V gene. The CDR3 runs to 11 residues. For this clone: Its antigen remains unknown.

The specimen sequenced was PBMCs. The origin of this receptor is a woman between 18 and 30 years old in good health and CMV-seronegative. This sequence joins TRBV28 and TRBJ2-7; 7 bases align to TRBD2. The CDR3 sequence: CASRDYYEQYF. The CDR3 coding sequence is TGTGCCTCTAGGGACTACTACGAGCAGTACTTC.